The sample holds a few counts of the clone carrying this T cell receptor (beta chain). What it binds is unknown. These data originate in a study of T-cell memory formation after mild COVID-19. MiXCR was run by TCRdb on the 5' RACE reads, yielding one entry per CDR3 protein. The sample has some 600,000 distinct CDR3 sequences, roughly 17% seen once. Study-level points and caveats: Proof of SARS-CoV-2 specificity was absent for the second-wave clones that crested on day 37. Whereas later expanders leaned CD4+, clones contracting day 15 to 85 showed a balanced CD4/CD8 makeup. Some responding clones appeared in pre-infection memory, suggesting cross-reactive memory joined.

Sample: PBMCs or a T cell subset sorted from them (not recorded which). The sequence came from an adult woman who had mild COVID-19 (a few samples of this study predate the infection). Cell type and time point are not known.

This CDR3 is CSARVLTSHDTPLHF. Written as DNA, the CDR3 is TGCAGTGCGCGGGTCCTCACTAGTCACGACACACCCCTCCACTTT. J is TRBJ1-6 and V is TRBV20-1, with D hard to call. The CDR3 has 15 residues. V dropped 6 bases and J dropped 11 bases, with 23 bases sitting between them. Germline CDR1 reads DFQATT; CDR2 reads SNEGSKA (reference sequence).